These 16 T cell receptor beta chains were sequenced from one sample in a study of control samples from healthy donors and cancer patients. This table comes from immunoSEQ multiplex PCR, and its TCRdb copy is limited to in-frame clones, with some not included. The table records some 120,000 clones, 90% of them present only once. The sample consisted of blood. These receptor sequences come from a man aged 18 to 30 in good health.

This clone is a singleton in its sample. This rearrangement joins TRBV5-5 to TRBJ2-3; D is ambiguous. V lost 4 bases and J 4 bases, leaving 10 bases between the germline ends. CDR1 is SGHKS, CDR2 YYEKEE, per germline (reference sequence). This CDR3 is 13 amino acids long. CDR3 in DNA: TGTGCCAGCAGCATCGACCGGGCAGATACGCAGTATTTT. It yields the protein CASSIDRADTQYF. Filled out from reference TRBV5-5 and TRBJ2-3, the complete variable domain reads DAGVTQSPTHLIKTRGQQVTLRCSPISGHKSVSWYQQVLGQGPQFIFQYYEKEERGRGNFPDRFSARQFPNYSSELNVNALLLGDSALYLCASSIDRADTQYFGPGTRLTVL.

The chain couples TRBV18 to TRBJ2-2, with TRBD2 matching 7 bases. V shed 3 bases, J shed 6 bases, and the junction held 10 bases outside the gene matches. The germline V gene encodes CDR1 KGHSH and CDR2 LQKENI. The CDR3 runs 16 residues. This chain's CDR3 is CASSPGLKSLPGELFF. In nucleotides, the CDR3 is TGTGCCAGCTCACCGGGACTAAAGAGTCTTCCCGGGGAGCTGTTTTTT.

The CDR3 DNA sequence: TGTGCCAGCAGCTACAGCAGGGATGGAAACACCATATATTTT. As protein: CASSYSRDGNTIYF. The chain recombines TRBV7-6 with TRBJ1-3; the D gene is possibly TRBD1 (5 bases). V was clipped by 4 bases and J by 3 bases, with 10 bases between them. The length of the CDR3 is 14 residues. Germline loops: CDR1 SGHVS, CDR2 FNYEAQ.

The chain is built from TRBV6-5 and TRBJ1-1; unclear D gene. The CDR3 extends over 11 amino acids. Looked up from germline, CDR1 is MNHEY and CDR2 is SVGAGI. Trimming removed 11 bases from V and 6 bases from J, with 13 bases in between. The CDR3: CAASGSSEAFF. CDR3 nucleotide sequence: TGTGCCGCCTCGGGGTCCTCTGAAGCTTTCTTT.

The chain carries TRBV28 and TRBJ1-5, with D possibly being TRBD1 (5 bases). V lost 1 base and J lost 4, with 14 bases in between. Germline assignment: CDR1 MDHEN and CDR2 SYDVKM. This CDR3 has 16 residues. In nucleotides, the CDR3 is TGTGCCAGCAGTTTATCGGGGCCCCGAGAGAATCAGCCCCAGCATTTT. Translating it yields CASSLSGPRENQPQHF.

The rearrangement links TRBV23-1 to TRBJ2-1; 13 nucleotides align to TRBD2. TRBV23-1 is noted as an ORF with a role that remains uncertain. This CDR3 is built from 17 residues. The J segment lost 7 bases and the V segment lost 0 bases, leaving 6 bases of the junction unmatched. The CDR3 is CASSQSRLAGGGNEQFF. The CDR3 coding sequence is TGCGCCAGCAGTCAATCGCGACTAGCGGGAGGTGGGAATGAGCAGTTCTTC.

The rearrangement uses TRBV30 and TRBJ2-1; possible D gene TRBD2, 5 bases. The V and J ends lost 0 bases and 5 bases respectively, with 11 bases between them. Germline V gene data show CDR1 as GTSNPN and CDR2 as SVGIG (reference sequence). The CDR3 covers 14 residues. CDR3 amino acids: CAWSVGYGDNEQFF. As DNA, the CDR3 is TGTGCCTGGAGTGTAGGGTACGGGGACAATGAGCAGTTCTTC. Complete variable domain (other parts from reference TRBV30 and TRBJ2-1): SQTIHQWPATLVQPVGSPLSLECTVEGTSNPNLYWYRQAAGRGLQLLFYSVGIGQISSEVPQNLSASRPQDRQFILSSKKLLLSDSGFYLCAWSVGYGDNEQFFGPGTRLTVL.

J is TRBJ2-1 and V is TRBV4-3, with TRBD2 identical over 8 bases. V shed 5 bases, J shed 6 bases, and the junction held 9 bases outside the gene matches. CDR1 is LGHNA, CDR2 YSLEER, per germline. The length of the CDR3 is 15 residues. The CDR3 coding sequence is TGCGCCAGCAGCATCCGGACTAGCTTGGGCAATGAGCAGTTCTTC. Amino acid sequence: CASSIRTSLGNEQFF.

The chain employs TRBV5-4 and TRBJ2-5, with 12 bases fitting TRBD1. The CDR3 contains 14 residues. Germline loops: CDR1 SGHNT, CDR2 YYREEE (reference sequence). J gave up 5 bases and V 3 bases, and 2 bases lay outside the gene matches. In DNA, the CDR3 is TGTGCCAGCAGCTGGGACAGGGGGCGGGAGACCCAGTACTTC. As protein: CASSWDRGRETQYF.

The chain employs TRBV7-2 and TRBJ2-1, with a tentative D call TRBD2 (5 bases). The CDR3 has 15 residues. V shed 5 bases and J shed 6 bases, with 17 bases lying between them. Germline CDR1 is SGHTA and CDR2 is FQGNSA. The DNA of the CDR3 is TGTGCCAGCAGCCCTCCGTGGGGAGCAGGCAATGAGCAGTTCTTC. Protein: CASSPPWGAGNEQFF.

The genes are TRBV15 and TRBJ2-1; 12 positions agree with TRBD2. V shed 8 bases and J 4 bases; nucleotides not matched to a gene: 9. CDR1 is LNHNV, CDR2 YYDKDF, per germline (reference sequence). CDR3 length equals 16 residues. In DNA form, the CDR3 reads TGTGCCACCGGCCGGCTAGCGGGAGGGAGTTACAATGAGCAGTTCTTC. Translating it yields CATGRLAGGSYNEQFF.

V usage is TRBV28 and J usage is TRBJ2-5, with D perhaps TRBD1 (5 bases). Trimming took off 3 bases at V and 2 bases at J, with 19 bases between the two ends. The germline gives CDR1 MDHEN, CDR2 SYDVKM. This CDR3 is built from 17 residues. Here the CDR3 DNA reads TGTGCCAGCAGTTTTTCGACAGCAGGTATAATTCAAGAGACCCAGTACTTC. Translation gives CASSFSTAGIIQETQYF.

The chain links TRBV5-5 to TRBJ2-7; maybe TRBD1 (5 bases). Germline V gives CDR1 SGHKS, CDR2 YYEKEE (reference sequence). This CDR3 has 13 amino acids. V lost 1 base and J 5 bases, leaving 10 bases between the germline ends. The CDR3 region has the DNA TGTGCCAGCAGCTTGTCAGGGTACCACGAGCAGTACTTC. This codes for CASSLSGYHEQYF. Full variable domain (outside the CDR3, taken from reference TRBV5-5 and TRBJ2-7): DAGVTQSPTHLIKTRGQQVTLRCSPISGHKSVSWYQQVLGQGPQFIFQYYEKEERGRGNFPDRFSARQFPNYSSELNVNALLLGDSALYLCASSLSGYHEQYFGPGTRLTVT.

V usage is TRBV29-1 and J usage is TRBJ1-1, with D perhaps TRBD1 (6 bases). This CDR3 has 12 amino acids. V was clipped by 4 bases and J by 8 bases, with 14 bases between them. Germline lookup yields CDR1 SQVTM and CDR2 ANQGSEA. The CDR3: CSVARGTGEAFF. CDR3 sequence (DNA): TGCAGCGTTGCAAGGGGTACAGGGGAAGCTTTCTTT.

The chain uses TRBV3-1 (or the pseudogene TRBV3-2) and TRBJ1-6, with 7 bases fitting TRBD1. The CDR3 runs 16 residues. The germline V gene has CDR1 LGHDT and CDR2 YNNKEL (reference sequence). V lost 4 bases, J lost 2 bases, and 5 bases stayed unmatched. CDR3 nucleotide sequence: TGTGCCAGCAGCCCAGGAGACAGGGCCTATAATTCACCCCTCCACTTT. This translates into CASSPGDRAYNSPLHF.

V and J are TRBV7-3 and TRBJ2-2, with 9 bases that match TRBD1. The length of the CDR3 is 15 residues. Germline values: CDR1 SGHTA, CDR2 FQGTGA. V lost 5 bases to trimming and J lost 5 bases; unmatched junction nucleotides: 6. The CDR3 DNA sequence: TGTGCCAGCAGCCCCGGACAGGGGAGTACCGGGGAGCTGTTTTTT. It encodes CASSPGQGSTGELFF.